The sequence of this T cell receptor beta chain was determined in a study of Ad26.COV2.S vaccination and SARS-CoV-2 variants. Study as a whole: Once or twice, 56 days apart, Ad26.COV2.S was delivered intramuscularly.

This CDR3 has 16 residues. V was pared by 0 bases and J by 0 bases, with 12 bases between. The germline V gene encodes CDR1 LGHNA and CDR2 YSLEER. Treatment: about 20 received Ad26.COV2.S at low or high dose, single or two shots; about five received placebo; per-sample allocation not given. Specimens were obtained on day 63 following the first vaccine or placebo injection. Produced via immunoSEQ multiplex PCR; TCRdb's table is partial and in-frame only. The sample lists 380,000 or so clones, around 89% occurring once. Study-level results: Following vaccination, spike-specific CD8+ and CD4+ T cell responses reportedly exhibited substantial breadth.

Points on this clone: The antigen is unknown.

The rearrangement joins TRBV4-3 to TRBJ2-7; D gene unclear. The source was peripheral blood, collected in a trial of Ad26.COV2.S vaccine versus placebo. The sequence came from a person between 18 and 60 years old who received the Ad26.COV2.S COVID-19 vaccine or a placebo. The chain's CDR3 is CASSQDSWGSSYEQYF. The CDR3 DNA reads as TGCGCCAGCAGCCAAGATTCCTGGGGTAGCTCCTACGAGCAGTACTTC.